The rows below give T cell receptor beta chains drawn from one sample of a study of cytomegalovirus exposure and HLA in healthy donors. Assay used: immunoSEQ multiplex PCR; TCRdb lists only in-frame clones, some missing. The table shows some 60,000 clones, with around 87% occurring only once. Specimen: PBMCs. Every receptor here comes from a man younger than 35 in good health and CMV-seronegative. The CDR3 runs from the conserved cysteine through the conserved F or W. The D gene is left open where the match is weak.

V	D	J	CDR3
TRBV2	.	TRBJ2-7	CASSQIFEQYF
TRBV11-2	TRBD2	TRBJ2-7	CASSLDGTKYYEQYF
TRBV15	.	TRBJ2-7	CATSRDLSRASYEQYF
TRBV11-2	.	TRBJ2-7	CASKPPEEMLGEQYF
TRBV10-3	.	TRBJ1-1	CATFSTEAFF
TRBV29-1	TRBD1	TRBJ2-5	CSVADRVKETQYF
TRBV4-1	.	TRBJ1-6	CASSQPTASARSPLHF
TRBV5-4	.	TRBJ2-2	CASSFGQGRLFF
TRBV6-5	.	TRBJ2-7	CASSSPGEQYF
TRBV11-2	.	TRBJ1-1	CASSLAGRDAFF
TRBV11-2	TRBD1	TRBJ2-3	CASSPRTGVDTQYF
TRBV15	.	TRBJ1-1	CATSRDASGTEAFF
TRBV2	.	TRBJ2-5	CASSEVVGAGTQYF
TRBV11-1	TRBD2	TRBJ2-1	CASSLAAGVPPYNEQFF
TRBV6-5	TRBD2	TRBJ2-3	CASRPLAGGVHTQYF
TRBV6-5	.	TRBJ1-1	CASSYVPRGETTEAFF
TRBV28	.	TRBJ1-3	CATTTGLAGNTIYF
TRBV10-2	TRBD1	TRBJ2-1	CASTRGQGAVNEQFF
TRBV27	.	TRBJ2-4	CASRAPGNIQYF
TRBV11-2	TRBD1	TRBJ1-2	CASSLGTGYGYTF
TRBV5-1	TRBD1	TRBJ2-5	CASSLGRTGAQETQYF
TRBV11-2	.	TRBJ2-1	CASSSTGLGEQFF
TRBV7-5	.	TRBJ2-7	CARSFRDRVWEQYF
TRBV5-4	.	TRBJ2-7	CASRDSTGVREQYF
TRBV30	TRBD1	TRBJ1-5	CAWGPTSQGWNQPQHF
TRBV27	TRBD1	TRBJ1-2	CASSSPYGTGGGYTF
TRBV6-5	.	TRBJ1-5	CASRRGVNSNQPQHF
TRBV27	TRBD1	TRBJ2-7	CASSSLTGLREQYF
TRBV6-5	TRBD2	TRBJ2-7	CASSRTSGGYYEQYF
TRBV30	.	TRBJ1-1	CAWSSRFVTEAFF
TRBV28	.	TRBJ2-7	CAAVGGGSLSYEQYF
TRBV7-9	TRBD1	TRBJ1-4	CASSLGQGTNEKLFF
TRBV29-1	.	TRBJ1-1	CSVEQQQNTEAFF
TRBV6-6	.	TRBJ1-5	CATGHGNQPQHF
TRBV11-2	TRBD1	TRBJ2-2	CASSFSGGWNTGELFF
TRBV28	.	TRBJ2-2	CASSTPMSAGELFF
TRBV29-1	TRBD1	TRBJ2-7	CSVEARGQSYEQYF
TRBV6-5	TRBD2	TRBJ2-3	CASSYSTGGALAQYF
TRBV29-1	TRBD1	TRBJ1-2	CSVPGQGALGYTF
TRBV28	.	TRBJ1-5	CASRPGTLHQPQHF
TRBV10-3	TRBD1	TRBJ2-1	CAISAAGGNEQFF
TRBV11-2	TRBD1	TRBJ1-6	CASSAPGQGAPPPLHF